The rows below give T cell receptor beta chains drawn from one sample of a study of neurological immune-mediated disorders. TCRdb passed the 5' RACE reads through MiXCR, listing each CDR3 protein once. The sample has more than 50,000 distinct CDR3 sequences; about 8% are singletons. Sequenced: PBMCs. The receptors shown here come from a woman aged 40 to 50 in good health. Both conserved end residues are part of each CDR3.

j_call v_call cdr3_aa
TRBJ2-3 TRBV18 CASSPPGLVADTQYF
TRBJ1-3 TRBV9 CASSSPPTRTDGRNTIYF
TRBJ2-3 TRBV6-2/TRBV6-3 CASRERGKTDTQYF
TRBJ1-2 TRBV4-2 CASSQGMNRGLEGYTF
TRBJ1-1 TRBV5-5 CASSFRDTEAFF
TRBJ2-2 TRBV2 CASSETLGRLNTGELFF
TRBJ2-7 TRBV5-1 CASSEDWAYEQYF
TRBJ1-1 TRBV5-8 CASSIRTLEAFF
TRBJ1-2 TRBV5-1 CASSLSGNYGYTF
TRBJ2-2 TRBV9 CASSPTGRGAGSGELFF
TRBJ1-1 TRBV2 CATKTGKAFF
TRBJ2-3 TRBV18 CASSPVAGGPDTQYF
TRBJ1-6 TRBV10-2 CASSDLSGGGTPLHF
TRBJ2-7 TRBV3-1 CASSQDVEAGAGEQYF
TRBJ1-1 TRBV19 CASNTRDPWHGEAFF
TRBJ2-7 TRBV12-3/TRBV12-4 CASSLSRQGPYEQYF
TRBJ1-1 TRBV5-6 CASSTTDPTEAFF
TRBJ1-2 TRBV10-3 CAISGQDTNYGYTF
TRBJ2-7 TRBV7-8 CASSPRTGKVYEQYF
TRBJ1-6 TRBV6-2/TRBV6-3 CASSYGANNSPLHF
TRBJ2-5 TRBV4-2 CASGPETGGQETQYF
TRBJ2-1 TRBV29-1 CSVDNGVVHNEQFF
TRBJ2-7 TRBV24-1 CATIVDRGGSYEQYF
TRBJ2-7 TRBV3-1 CASSQVQVSYEQYF
TRBJ2-1 TRBV20-1 CSAGGTSGYNEQFF
TRBJ2-7 TRBV20-1 CSARGGDTAVRTYEQYF
TRBJ1-1 TRBV6-5 CASSPLMGRGEAFF